The next 30 T cell receptor beta chains were all read from a single sample in a study of shared clonotypes between healthy human individuals. Profiled with immunoSEQ multiplex PCR; TCRdb holds only in-frame clones, not every one. The sample holds 1.6 million or so clones, roughly 96% seen once. Sequencing was done on a sample of naive CD4+ T cells sorted from blood. Subset denoted: CD45RA+ positively selected. Source of these receptors: a man aged 25 to 45 in good health.

The gene calls are TRBV6-5 and TRBJ2-5; the match to TRBD2 covers 7 bases. V lost 2 bases and J lost 1; bases outside the gene matches: 7. Germline CDR1 MNHEY, CDR2 SVGAGI. The CDR3 has 16 residues. DNA of the CDR3: TGTGCCAGCAGTTACGGGAGGGGTAGGGGCCAAGAGACCCAGTACTTC. Translated, it gives CASSYGRGRGQETQYF.

Regarding this clone: The sample contains more than one DNA sequence encoding this CDR3. The chain couples TRBV15 to TRBJ1-1; D gene unclear. Germline V gene data show CDR1 as LNHNV and CDR2 as YYDKDF (reference sequence). The CDR3 extends over 13 amino acids. The V and J ends lost 0 bases and 0 bases respectively, with 2 bases between them. This chain's CDR3 is CATSRDVNTEAFF. CDR3 nucleotides: TGTGCCACCAGCAGAGACGTGAACACTGAAGCTTTCTTT.

This clone was detected only once. The rearrangement uses TRBV29-1 and TRBJ2-7; D may correspond to TRBD1 or TRBD2 (5 bases each). This CDR3 is built from 12 residues. The V and J ends lost 5 bases and 0 bases respectively, with 8 bases between them. Germline assignment: CDR1 SQVTM and CDR2 ANQGSEA. Here the CDR3 reads CSVWGTSYEQYF. The CDR3 region has the DNA TGCAGCGTTTGGGGGACCTCCTACGAGCAGTACTTC.

This clone was seen only once. This sample includes further DNA sequences coding for the same CDR3. This chain links TRBV18 with TRBJ2-5, with D uncertain. CDR1 is KGHSH and CDR2 is LQKENI in the germline V gene. Deletions cut 3 bases from V and 5 bases from J, with 7 bases between. This CDR3 comprises 12 residues. The CDR3 loop is CASSPTGETQYF. CDR3 DNA sequence: TGTGCCAGCTCACCGACCGGCGAGACCCAGTACTTC. Full variable domain (remainder filled in from reference TRBV18 and TRBJ2-5): NAGVMQNPRHLVRRRGQEARLRCSPMKGHSHVYWYRQLPEEGLKFMVYLQKENIIDESGMPKERFSAEFPKEGPSILRIQQVVRGDSAAYFCASSPTGETQYFGPGTRLLVL.

Comments on this clone: The same CDR3 is also encoded by other DNA sequences in this sample. The CDR3 bases are TGTGCCAGCAGTTTAATTCCTAGCTCCTACGAGCAGTACTTC. This translates into CASSLIPSSYEQYF. The chain uses TRBV27 and TRBJ2-7; D ambiguous. Trimming removed 2 bases from V and 0 bases from J, with 8 bases in between. The CDR3 loop spans 14 amino acids. Germline V gene sequence: CDR1 MNHEY, CDR2 SMNVEV (reference sequence).

The rearrangement links TRBV9 to TRBJ2-7; D ambiguous. CDR1 and CDR2 from the germline V gene are SGDLS and YYNGEE. Trimming stripped 0 bases from V and 3 bases from J, with 10 bases between. This CDR3 is built from 14 residues. In DNA form, the CDR3 reads TGTGCCAGCAGCGTAGGCATGGCGGACTACGAGCAGTACTTC. Its protein product is CASSVGMADYEQYF.

The gene calls are TRBV7-3 and TRBJ1-1; no firm D call. Trimming took off 5 bases at V and 1 base at J, with 20 bases between the two ends. Looked up from germline, CDR1 is SGHTA and CDR2 is FQGTGA. The CDR3 length is 17 residues. CDR3 sequence: CASSRRHEGTKNTEAFF. The CDR3 DNA reads TGTGCCAGCAGCCGTCGTCATGAGGGTACAAAGAACACTGAAGCTTTCTTT.

A remark on this clone: Other DNA sequences in this sample translate to the same CDR3. The CDR3 is CASSLGQGTEAFF. Here the CDR3 DNA reads TGTGCCAGCAGCTTAGGACAGGGGACTGAAGCTTTCTTT. The V call is TRBV7-2, the J call TRBJ1-1; the match to TRBD1 covers 8 bases. From germline, CDR1 is SGHTA and CDR2 FQGNSA. The CDR3 is made up of 13 amino acids. V shed 1 base, J shed 5 bases, and the junction held 0 bases outside the gene matches. The whole variable domain, remainder taken from reference TRBV7-2 and TRBJ1-1, is GAGVSQSPSNKVTEKGKDVELRCDPISGHTALYWYRQSLGQGLEFLIYFQGNSAPDKSGLPSDRFSAERTGGSVSTLTIQRTQQEDSAVYLCASSLGQGTEAFFGQGTRLTVV.

Of note for this clone: The junction departs from the called germline gene at one end, perhaps through a read error. The J gene is TRBJ2-3, the V gene TRBV18; D not certain. Germline assignment: CDR1 KGHSH and CDR2 LQKENI. The CDR3 covers 15 residues. CDR3 bases: TGTACCAGCTCACCACCGGTCGTTCGCACAGATACGCAGTATTTT. The encoded protein is CTSSPPVVRTDTQYF.

The rearrangement links TRBV7-6 to TRBJ2-3; perhaps TRBD2 as D (6 bases). The CDR3 is made up of 16 amino acids. Trimming left V 6 bases short and J 0 bases short, with 16 bases between. The germline V gene has CDR1 SGHVS and CDR2 FNYEAQ. The CDR3 here is CASSSIAAASTDTQYF. CDR3 sequence (DNA): TGTGCCAGCAGTTCAATAGCGGCAGCTAGCACAGATACGCAGTATTTT.

Turning to this clone: The sample has other DNA sequences that encode this CDR3 too. The chain employs TRBV2 and TRBJ2-7, with TRBD2 matching over 7 bases. With 3 bases clipped from V and 2 bases from J, the junction kept 4 bases outside the gene matches. The V gene's germline CDR1 is SNHLY and CDR2 FYNNEI. This CDR3 has 14 residues. The CDR3 DNA follows: TGTGCCAGCAGTGACCAGGGAGGGACCTACGAGCAGTACTTC. It translates to CASSDQGGTYEQYF.

V is TRBV9 and J is TRBJ2-3; 7 bases agree with TRBD2. The CDR3 runs 16 residues. Germline values: CDR1 SGDLS, CDR2 YYNGEE. V gave up 4 bases and J gave up 2 bases; unmatched junction bases: 10. CDR3 nucleotides: TGTGCCAGCAGCTCACCGCTAGCGGACTACACAGATACGCAGTATTTT. This codes for CASSSPLADYTDTQYF.

This clone has just one count. This chain joins TRBV7-2 and TRBJ2-3, with 7 bases matching TRBD1. CDR1 is SGHTA, CDR2 FQGNSA, per germline. V lost 1 base to trimming and J lost 3 bases; unmatched junction nucleotides: 4. CDR3 length: 15 residues. CDR3 residues: CASSLGQGQTDTQYF. CDR3 in DNA: TGTGCCAGCAGCTTAGGACAGGGCCAGACAGATACGCAGTATTTT.

CDR3 in DNA: TGTGCCAGCAGTTATGGACTAGCGGTGGATACGCAGTATTTT. Its protein is CASSYGLAVDTQYF. The chain employs TRBV6-5 and TRBJ2-3; 10 bases align to TRBD2. The V gene's germline CDR1 is MNHEY and CDR2 SVGAGI. Trimming at V came to 3 bases and at J to 6 bases, leaving 3 bases not matched to a gene. This CDR3 has 14 amino acids.

The gene calls are TRBV10-1 and TRBJ2-1; maybe TRBD2 (6 bases). CDR1 and CDR2 from the germline V gene are WNHNN and SYGVQD (reference sequence). CDR3 length: 14 amino acids. Trimming removed 8 bases from V and 6 bases from J, with 17 bases in between. In DNA form, the CDR3 reads TGCGCCAGCGGGGATGGTGGGACTCCCAATGAGCAGTTCTTC. Protein sequence: CASGDGGTPNEQFF.

The chain joins TRBV11-2 to TRBJ2-2; the D gene is possibly TRBD2 (5 bases). CDR1 and CDR2 from the germline V gene are SGHAT and FQNNGV. The CDR3 has 16 residues. Between the trimmed V and J ends, which lost 4 bases and 3 bases, there was a span of 15 bases. The CDR3 loop is CASSYTVQRDTGELFF. DNA of the CDR3: TGTGCCAGCAGCTATACGGTTCAGAGGGACACCGGGGAGCTGTTTTTT.

The chain is built from TRBV27 and TRBJ1-2; D call uncertain. Trimming cost V 0 bases and J 1 base, with 6 bases left between them. The germline CDR1 and CDR2 sequences are MNHEY and SMNVEV (reference sequence). The CDR3 is 14 residues long. The CDR3 sequence is CASSLSADNYGYTF. CDR3 sequence (DNA): TGTGCCAGCAGTTTATCGGCGGATAACTATGGCTACACCTTC.

V gene TRBV5-1 combines with J gene TRBJ2-1; D is perhaps TRBD1 (5 bases). This CDR3 region has 16 residues. V lost 0 bases and J lost 0, with 10 bases in between. Germline assignment: CDR1 SGHRS and CDR2 YFSETQ. The CDR3 DNA sequence: TGCGCCAGCAGCTTGGACAGGCCGAGCTCCTACAATGAGCAGTTCTTC. Protein product: CASSLDRPSSYNEQFF.

This clone was observed once. The chain employs TRBV4-1 and TRBJ1-4, with D unresolved. The CDR3 is 15 amino acids. From germline, CDR1 is MGHRA and CDR2 YSYEKL. The V gene lost 1 base and the J gene lost 7 bases, with 13 bases spanning the gap. In DNA, the CDR3 is TGCGCCAGCAGCCAAGTGTTGAGGGCAGGTGAAAAACTGTTTTTT. Its protein product is CASSQVLRAGEKLFF.

The gene calls are TRBV7-2 and TRBJ2-7, with D possibly matching TRBD2 (5 bases). The CDR3 is made up of 15 amino acids. Germline CDR1 is SGHTA and CDR2 is FQGNSA. Trimming shortened V by 0 bases and J by 1 base, and 10 bases separated the two germline ends. CDR3 residues: CASSLASGGSYEQYF. Written as DNA, the CDR3 is TGTGCCAGCAGCTTAGCGTCTGGAGGATCCTACGAGCAGTACTTC.

The chain joins TRBV28 to TRBJ2-7, with no clear D. The CDR3 consists of 16 residues. V was pared by 3 bases and J by 0 bases, with 15 bases between. Germline V gene sequence: CDR1 MDHEN, CDR2 SYDVKM. The CDR3 DNA follows: TGTGCCAGCAGTTTCCAGCCTGGCACCCACTCCTACGAGCAGTACTTC. Protein product: CASSFQPGTHSYEQYF.

This clone was recorded only once. The chain is built from TRBV7-3 and TRBJ2-1; TRBD2 might be the D (5 bases). V lost 2 bases, J lost 3 bases, and 14 bases lay in between. This CDR3 region has 16 residues. Germline V gives CDR1 SGHTA, CDR2 FQGTGA. The CDR3 is CASSLGPEENYNEQFF. Written as DNA, the CDR3 is TGTGCCAGCAGCTTAGGGCCGGAGGAGAACTACAATGAGCAGTTCTTC.

This clone showed up just once. The chain recombines TRBV9 with TRBJ2-1, with D perhaps being TRBD1 or TRBD2 (5 bases each). V gave up 0 bases and J gave up 5 bases, with 12 bases separating them. The CDR3 is made up of 15 amino acids. Per germline, CDR1 SGDLS and CDR2 YYNGEE. CDR3 coding DNA: TGTGCCAGCAGCGTAGATAGCTGGGGGAACAATGAGCAGTTCTTC. Translation: CASSVDSWGNNEQFF.

In its sample, this clone was seen a few times. This sequence joins TRBV10-2 and TRBJ2-2; D uncertain. The CDR3 extends over 11 amino acids. In germline, CDR1 is WSHSY, CDR2 SAAADI. V lost 2 bases and J 13 bases, leaving 8 bases between the germline ends. CDR3 sequence reads: CASSEGSALFF. In DNA, the CDR3 is TGCGCCAGCAGTGAGGGTTCCGCGCTGTTTTTT.

The chain combines TRBV28 with TRBJ1-5; D possibly corresponds to TRBD1 (5 bases). V lost 8 bases and J 0 bases, leaving 17 bases between the germline ends. CDR1 is MDHEN and CDR2 is SYDVKM in the germline V gene. This CDR3 has 16 amino acids. The CDR3 region has the DNA TGTGCCAGCGCAAAAAGGGGCAGTTATAGCAATCAGCCCCAGCATTTT. As protein: CASAKRGSYSNQPQHF.

J is TRBJ2-1 and V is TRBV28; possible D gene TRBD1, 6 bases. Looked up from germline, CDR1 is MDHEN and CDR2 is SYDVKM. Trimming shortened V by 5 bases and J by 5 bases, and 10 bases separated the two germline ends. The CDR3 has 13 amino acids. The DNA of the CDR3 is TGTGCCAGCAGTCCCGGGACACACAATGAGCAGTTCTTC. It is translated as CASSPGTHNEQFF.

The rearrangement joins TRBV6-5 to TRBJ2-1; 11 nucleotides match TRBD1. Looked up from germline, CDR1 is MNHEY and CDR2 is SVGAGI. With 3 bases clipped from V and 11 bases from J, the junction kept 9 bases outside the gene matches. The CDR3 loop spans 15 amino acids. CDR3 nucleotide sequence: TGTGCCAGCAGTTATCCCGGGACAGGGGGGGTAAAGCAGTTCTTC. Translated: CASSYPGTGGVKQFF.

For this clone: Other nucleotide sequences from this sample produce the same CDR3. The chain couples TRBV5-4 to TRBJ2-7; D is undetermined. CDR1 SGHNT and CDR2 YYREEE come from the germline V gene (reference sequence). This CDR3 has 13 residues. V shed 0 bases and J shed 0 bases, with 4 bases lying between them. The CDR3 nucleotides read TGTGCCAGCAGCTTGGTTGGCTCCTACGAGCAGTACTTC. Its protein product is CASSLVGSYEQYF.

This sequence joins TRBV7-6 and TRBJ2-1, with a tentative D call TRBD2 (7 bases). The length of the CDR3 is 15 residues. Germline loops: CDR1 SGHVS, CDR2 FNYEAQ. Trimming shortened V by 6 bases and J by 2 bases, and 14 bases separated the two germline ends. The DNA of the CDR3 is TGTGCCAGCAGAGACGCGGGGGCGGCCTACAATGAGCAGTTCTTC. Residues: CASRDAGAAYNEQFF.

This chain links TRBV5-1 with TRBJ2-7; 9 nucleotides line up with TRBD1. After removal of 1 base from V and 6 bases from J, the junction contained 8 bases not matched to a gene. There are 15 residues in the CDR3. Germline-derived CDR1 and CDR2 are SGHRS and YFSETQ. CDR3 in amino acids: CASSLSTGGTSEQYF. CDR3 DNA: TGCGCCAGCAGCTTGTCGACAGGGGGAACTAGCGAGCAGTACTTC.